This is a list of T cell receptor beta chains from one sample in a study of shared clonotypes between healthy human individuals. Generated by immunoSEQ multiplex PCR, the TCRdb table keeps only in-frame clones and is missing some. This table has about 1.1 million clones, about 72% appearing once. The specimen was memory CD4+ T cells from PBMCs. All receptors derive from a man younger than 30 in good health. Some clones in this sample may be carry-over from other donors' samples. CDR3s include the opening cysteine and the closing phenylalanine or tryptophan. D genes are given only for firm matches. Clone size is not always given. Where it is, it says once, few, many or a class for expanded clones.

>TRBV6-5|.|.|TRBJ1-1
TGTGCCAGCAGAGAGACTCTTGAAGCTTTCTTT
CASRETLEAFF
>TRBV7-6|.|.|TRBJ2-2
TGTGCCGGGGGCTACCCGACCACTGAGCTGTTTTTT
CAGGYPTTELFF
>TRBV28|.|.|TRBJ2-7
TGTGCCAGCAGTTCCCCGAGGGGTAGCTCCTACGAGCAGTACTTC
CASSSPRGSSYEQYF
>TRBV2|TRBD1|once|TRBJ1-1
TGTGCCAGCAGCGGGACAGGGGATGGCGCTGAAGCTTTCTTT
CASSGTGDGAEAFF
>TRBV2|.|.|TRBJ1-5
TGTGCCAGCAGTGAGTCGACAGGCAATCAGCCCCAGCATTTT
CASSESTGNQPQHF
>TRBV7-8|.|.|TRBJ2-5
TGTGCCAGCAGCTTAGTCTCGGGTGGGTTGAGAGGAGAGACCCAGTACTTC
CASSLVSGGLRGETQYF
>TRBV7-7|TRBD1|few|TRBJ2-5
TGTGCCAGCAGTCTAGTTGGGACAGGGGGCGTAGAGACCCAGTACTTC
CASSLVGTGGVETQYF
>TRBV7-7|TRBD2|.|TRBJ2-3
TGTGCCAGCAGCACCGGGACTAGCGTCTATGATACGCAGTATTTT
CASSTGTSVYDTQYF
>TRBV12-5|TRBD2|few|TRBJ2-2
TGTGCTAGTGGTTTGATGGCGGGAGACAACACCGGGGAGCTGTTTTTT
CASGLMAGDNTGELFF
>TRBV2|.|few|TRBJ1-5
TGTGCCAGCAGTGAAAGAGGACAGCTTTATCAGCCCCAGCATTTT
CASSERGQLYQPQHF
>TRBV6-6|.|.|TRBJ1-1
TGTGCCAGCAGTGGATGGGGCAGCACGGTGATTGAAGCTTTCTTT
CASSGWGSTVIEAFF
>TRBV7-3|TRBD1|.|TRBJ2-3
TGTGCCAGCAGCCCAGGGACAGGGGCCGTCACAGATACGCAGTATTTT
CASSPGTGAVTDTQYF
>TRBV7-9|TRBD1|.|TRBJ1-2
TGTGCCAGCAGCTCCACACAGGGGAGCTATGGCTACACCTTC
CASSSTQGSYGYTF
>TRBV6-1|.|once|TRBJ2-3
TGTGCCAGCAGTGCCGGACGCACAGATACGCAGTATTTT
CASSAGRTDTQYF
>TRBV11-2|TRBD1|.|TRBJ1-1
TGTGCCAGCAGCTTAGGGGGACAGGGAGAAGCTTTCTTT
CASSLGGQGEAFF
>TRBV7-3|TRBD2|.|TRBJ2-7
TGTGCCAGCAGCTTAACGCTAGCGGGAGTCAACGAGCAGTACTTC
CASSLTLAGVNEQYF
>TRBV2|TRBD1|.|TRBJ1-1
TGTGCCAGCAGTGGACAGGGGGCTATGAACACTGAAGCTTTCTTT
CASSGQGAMNTEAFF
>TRBV7-9|.|.|TRBJ2-3
TGTGCCAGCAGCTTAGGCGTCGGGCTTACAGATACGCAGTATTTT
CASSLGVGLTDTQYF
>TRBV5-1|.|.|TRBJ1-2
TGCGCCAGCAGCACCTCAGGTTTCGATGGCTACACCTTC
CASSTSGFDGYTF
>TRBV4-3|.|.|TRBJ2-6
TGCGCCAGCAGCCAAGGCCTGACGGCCGGGTACTCTGGGGCCAACGTCCTGACTTTC
CASSQGLTAGYSGANVLTF
>TRBV7-2|.|few|TRBJ1-3
TGTGCCAGCAGCCCCCCCGGGACGGCCTCTGGAAACACCATATATTTT
CASSPPGTASGNTIYF
>TRBV21-1|.|.|TRBJ2-7
TGTGCCAGCAGCAAAATGGGGACGTATACCTACGAGCAGTACTTC
CASSKMGTYTYEQYF
>TRBV5-5|TRBD2|.|TRBJ2-2
TGTGCCAGCAGCCGGGGATCAGCGGGGACCGGGGAGCTGTTTTTT
CASSRGSAGTGELFF
>TRBV6-4|TRBD2|.|TRBJ2-1
TGTGCCAGCAGTCTATTAGCGGGAGTTGGGAATGAGCAGTTCTTC
CASSLLAGVGNEQFF
>TRBV5-1|.|.|TRBJ2-7
TGCGCCAGCAGCTTGGAGGGCTACGAGCAGTACTTC
CASSLEGYEQYF
>TRBV7-9|.|few|TRBJ1-1
TGTGCCAGCAGCTTGAGTACTGAAGCTTTCTTT
CASSLSTEAFF
>TRBV10-3|.|.|TRBJ1-4
TGTGCCATCAGTGAGTCCAGAGCAACTAATGAAAAACTGTTTTTT
CAISESRATNEKLFF
>TRBV10-3|TRBD1|once|TRBJ2-3
TGTGCCATCAGTGAAGGACAGGGGGTCACAGATACGCAGTATTTT
CAISEGQGVTDTQYF